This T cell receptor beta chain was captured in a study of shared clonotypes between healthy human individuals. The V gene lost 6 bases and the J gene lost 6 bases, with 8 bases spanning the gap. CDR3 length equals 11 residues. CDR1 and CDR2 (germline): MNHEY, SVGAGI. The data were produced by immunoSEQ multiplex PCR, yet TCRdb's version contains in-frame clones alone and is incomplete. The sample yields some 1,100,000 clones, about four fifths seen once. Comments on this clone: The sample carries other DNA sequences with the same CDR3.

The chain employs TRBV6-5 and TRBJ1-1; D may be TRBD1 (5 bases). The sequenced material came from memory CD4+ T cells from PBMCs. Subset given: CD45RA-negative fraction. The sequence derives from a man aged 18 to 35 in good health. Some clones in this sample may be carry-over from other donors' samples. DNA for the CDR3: TGTGCCAGCAGCCAGGGAGCTGAAGCTTTCTTT. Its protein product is CASSQGAEAFF.